The 8 T cell receptor beta chains presented below share a single source sample, sequenced in a study of shared clonotypes between healthy human individuals. Generated by immunoSEQ multiplex PCR, the TCRdb table keeps only in-frame clones and is missing some. This sample has over 850,000 clones, with 75% to 85% found just once. The sequencing input was memory CD4+ T cells from PBMCs. Noted subset: CD45RA-negative fraction. Receptors were obtained from a man younger than 35 in good health. Some clones in this sample may be carry-over from other donors' samples.

The genes are TRBV7-2 and TRBJ2-7; the match to TRBD2 covers 7 bases. This CDR3 comprises 13 residues. Looked up from germline, CDR1 is SGHTA and CDR2 is FQGNSA. Trimming cost V 5 bases and J 9 bases; bases outside gene matches: 10. CDR3 loop: CASSPRVGEGQYF. The CDR3 nucleotides read TGTGCCAGCAGCCCTAGAGTGGGGGAGGGGCAGTACTTC.

The DNA of the CDR3 is TGTGCCAGCACCCCCATGCCAGGGCGCAATCAGCCCCAGCATTTT. This translates into CASTPMPGRNQPQHF. The rearrangement uses TRBV6-6 and TRBJ1-5, with a possible D match to TRBD1 (5 bases). Trimming left V 7 bases short and J 2 bases short, with 15 bases between. There are 15 residues in the CDR3. Germline values: CDR1 MNHNY, CDR2 SVGAGI (reference sequence).

The sample holds a few counts of this clone. The chain links TRBV5-1 to TRBJ1-1, with TRBD1 as a possible D gene (5 bases). CDR3 size: 15 residues. The germline V gene encodes CDR1 SGHRS and CDR2 YFSETQ. V was clipped by 3 bases and J by 3 bases, with 15 bases between them. The CDR3, as DNA: TGCGCCAGCAGCTCCCCGAGCCAAGGGGACACTGAAGCTTTCTTT. Amino acids: CASSSPSQGDTEAFF.

V usage is TRBV30 and J usage is TRBJ1-3, with D possibly matching TRBD1 (6 bases). This CDR3 is 16 amino acids long. Trimming removed 1 base from V and 4 bases from J, with 17 bases in between. Germline-derived CDR1 and CDR2 are GTSNPN and SVGIG (reference sequence). The CDR3: CAWSGDKGTVGNTIYF. For the CDR3, the DNA is TGTGCCTGGAGTGGGGACAAGGGGACGGTAGGAAACACCATATATTTT.

This clone was seen just once. This rearrangement joins TRBV4-3 to TRBJ1-2, with no clear D. The ends were cut back, 4 bases at V and 8 bases at J, with 14 bases in the middle. CDR3 length: 13 residues. Germline V gene lookup returns CDR1 LGHNA and CDR2 YSLEER. The CDR3 region is CASSLLGSGGYTF. The CDR3 nucleotides are TGCGCCAGCAGCCTGTTGGGGAGTGGAGGCTACACCTTC.

The V and J genes are TRBV11-2 and TRBJ2-1; 10 nucleotides line up with TRBD2. Germline CDR1 is SGHAT and CDR2 is FQNNGV. The CDR3 length is 15 residues. Losses at the gene ends were 5 bases for V and 5 bases for J; bases not matched to a gene: 6. CDR3 residues: CASSIGTSVHNEQFF. In nucleotides, the CDR3 is TGTGCCAGCAGCATCGGGACTAGCGTACACAATGAGCAGTTCTTC.

This clone was picked up a small number of times. V is TRBV6-1 and J is TRBJ2-1; maybe TRBD1 (6 bases). Germline V gene data show CDR1 as MNHNS and CDR2 as SASEGT. The CDR3 covers 16 residues. V was clipped by 4 bases and J by 0 bases, with 13 bases between them. The CDR3 loop is CASSVREDSSYNEQFF. CDR3 nucleotide sequence: TGTGCCAGCAGTGTTCGAGAGGACAGCTCCTACAATGAGCAGTTCTTC.

V gene TRBV6-6 combines with J gene TRBJ1-2, with D hard to call. The CDR3 spans 14 residues. The V and J ends lost 10 bases and 3 bases respectively, with 18 bases between them. Germline values: CDR1 MNHNY, CDR2 SVGAGI (reference sequence). CDR3 sequence reads: CATTRGLRDYGYTF. In nucleotides, the CDR3 is TGTGCCACCACTCGCGGCCTCAGAGACTATGGCTACACCTTC.